The 13 T cell receptor beta chains below come from one sample, sequenced in a study of blood T cell repertoires in COVID-19. Assay used: immunoSEQ multiplex PCR; TCRdb lists only in-frame clones, some missing. The sample includes approximately 450,000 clones, approximately 92% of them seen just once. What was sequenced was PBMCs or T cells enriched from blood (not recorded which). Receptors were obtained from a young man who had recovered from COVID-19.

This chain uses TRBV7-6 with TRBJ1-6; 9 bases fit TRBD1. The CDR3 spans 16 residues. Trimming removed 4 bases from V and 0 bases from J; junction bases left unmatched: 1. Germline V lookup: CDR1 SGHVS, CDR2 FNYEAQ. CDR3 amino acids: CASSSTGGSYNSPLHF. The DNA of the CDR3 is TGTGCCAGCAGCTCGACAGGGGGCTCCTATAATTCACCCCTCCACTTT.

The chain employs TRBV7-8 and TRBJ1-6; D not certain. Trimming shortened V by 4 bases and J by 0 bases, and 13 bases separated the two germline ends. CDR1 is SGHVS, CDR2 FQNEAQ, per germline. This CDR3 has 17 amino acids. The CDR3 DNA is TGTGCCAGCAGCTCTGCCGCCGGGAGCTCCTATAATTCACCCCTCCACTTT. As protein: CASSSAAGSSYNSPLHF. The whole variable domain, filled in from reference TRBV7-8 and TRBJ1-6, reads GAGVSQSPRYKVAKRGQDVALRCDPISGHVSLFWYQQALGQGPEFLTYFQNEAQLDKSGLPSDRFFAERPEGSVSTLKIQRTQQEDSAVYLCASSSAAGSSYNSPLHFGNGTRLTVT.

V usage is TRBV3-1 (or the pseudogene TRBV3-2) and J usage is TRBJ2-1, with 7 bases fitting TRBD1. Germline CDR1 and CDR2: LGHDT and YNNKEL (reference sequence). The ends lost 4 bases at V and 8 bases at J; junction bases unmatched: 14. The CDR3 runs 16 residues. CDR3 in amino acids: CASSPTGTVLSHEQFF. The CDR3 nucleotides are TGTGCCAGCAGCCCGACAGGGACAGTCCTGTCACATGAGCAGTTCTTC.

The CDR3 region is CASSMAPGKIEELFF. The CDR3, as DNA: TGCGCCAGCAGTATGGCCCCAGGGAAAATTGAGGAACTGTTTTTT. V gene TRBV5-1 combines with J gene TRBJ1-4, with D possibly matching TRBD1 (5 bases). The V gene's germline CDR1 is SGHRS and CDR2 YFSETQ. V was cut by 5 bases and J by 12 bases, with 23 bases left in between. The CDR3 runs 15 residues.

The chain is built from TRBV4-1 and TRBJ2-2; TRBD1 agrees at 7 bases. Germline V gene lookup returns CDR1 MGHRA and CDR2 YSYEKL. The CDR3 covers 15 residues. The V gene end was trimmed by 2 bases and the J gene end by 6 bases; junction bases not matched to a gene: 6. CDR3 sequence: CASSQTDRRAGELFF. The CDR3 DNA follows: TGCGCCAGCAGCCAAACGGACAGGCGGGCCGGGGAGCTGTTTTTT.

This clone has just one count. This rearrangement joins TRBV12-3 or TRBV12-4 to TRBJ2-3; 7 positions match TRBD2. V was pared by 7 bases and J by 7 bases, with 8 bases of the junction left unmatched. The CDR3 is 13 residues long. In DNA form, the CDR3 reads TGTGCCAGCACCCGGACTAGTTACCATACGCAGTATTTT. This gives the protein CASTRTSYHTQYF.

V gene TRBV4-1 combines with J gene TRBJ1-1; 7 bases align to TRBD1. Per germline, CDR1 MGHRA and CDR2 YSYEKL. J was trimmed by 4 bases and V by 0 bases; bases with no gene match: 11. The CDR3 is 17 amino acids. The DNA of the CDR3 is TGCGCCAGCAGCCAAGACCCCCGACAGGGCGCGGGCACTGAAGCTTTCTTT. It translates to CASSQDPRQGAGTEAFF.

The CDR3 nucleotides read TGCGCCAGCAGCCAAGAGGAGGGAGGAGCCTCTGGGGCCAACGTCCTGACTTTC. Its translation: CASSQEEGGASGANVLTF. The chain has TRBV4-1 and TRBJ2-6; D might be TRBD2 (6 bases). V was trimmed by 0 bases and J by 0 bases, leaving 12 bases between them. The CDR3 length is 18 residues. CDR1 is MGHRA, CDR2 YSYEKL, per germline.

This chain joins TRBV21-1 and TRBJ2-2; no check of the table's D call, TRBD2, against the DNA was made. TRBV21-1 is a listed pseudogene. The CDR3 sequence is 19 residues long. CDR3 residues: CASSKAEREDLMNTGELFF. The DNA of the CDR3 is TGTGCCAGCAGCAAAGCGGAGCGGGAGGACCTGATGAACACCGGGGAGCTGTTTTTT.

The chain couples TRBV14 to TRBJ2-7; D is ambiguous. CDR1 is SGHDN, CDR2 FVKESK, per germline. The CDR3 spans 12 residues. V lost 1 base, J lost 7 bases, and 8 bases lay in between. In nucleotides, the CDR3 is TGTGCCAGCAGCCAAGCTTGGCGGGAGCAGTACTTC. The encoded protein is CASSQAWREQYF.

V and J are TRBV7-8 and TRBJ1-1, with D maybe TRBD1 (6 bases). Germline V CDR1 and CDR2: SGHVS, FQNEAQ. V was trimmed by 2 bases and J by 1 base, leaving 26 bases between them. This CDR3 contains 20 residues. The CDR3: CASSLFRGRGGQNGNTEAFF. CDR3 bases: TGTGCCAGCAGCTTATTCAGAGGGAGAGGGGGTCAAAATGGGAACACTGAAGCTTTCTTT.

The rearrangement uses TRBV9 and TRBJ2-1, with TRBD2 as a possible D gene (6 bases). Germline V gene sequence: CDR1 SGDLS, CDR2 YYNGEE. The V and J ends lost 5 bases and 9 bases respectively, with 24 bases between them. CDR3 length: 16 residues. CDR3 region: CASSRDNRLEYGEQFF. The CDR3 DNA follows: TGTGCCAGCAGTCGTGATAACCGACTAGAGTACGGTGAGCAGTTCTTC.

This clone was counted only a few times. V and J are TRBV5-8 and TRBJ2-7; the D gene is possibly TRBD1 (6 bases). CDR3 length: 13 amino acids. CDR1 and CDR2 from the germline V gene are SGHTS and YDEGEE. V was pared by 5 bases and J by 2 bases, with 11 bases between. The chain's CDR3 is CASSRQATYEQYF. CDR3 sequence (DNA): TGTGCCAGCAGTCGACAGGCGACCTACGAGCAGTACTTC.